Following are 13 T cell receptor beta chains from one sample sequenced in a study of blood T cell repertoires in COVID-19. The protocol was immunoSEQ multiplex PCR, while the TCRdb copy is restricted to in-frame clones and leaves out a portion. This sample has hundreds of thousands of clones, with roughly 90% found just once. The sequenced sample consisted of peripheral blood. The receptors here all came from a woman younger than 45 with COVID-19, enrolled during active disease.

This chain uses TRBV5-8 with TRBJ2-7, with D possibly being TRBD1 (5 bases). With 2 bases removed from V and 3 bases from J, the gap between germline ends came to 12 bases. Per the germline V gene, CDR1 is SGHTS and CDR2 is YDEGEE. CDR3 length: 14 residues. The CDR3 bases are TGTGCCAGCAGCTTTAGGGGCCAGGGCTACGAGCAGTACTTC. Translated, it gives CASSFRGQGYEQYF.

In this sample, this clone turned up a few times. This sequence joins TRBV7-2 and TRBJ1-5; a possible D gene is TRBD1 (6 bases). From germline, CDR1 is SGHTA and CDR2 FQGNSA. The CDR3 runs 14 residues. With 6 bases removed from V and 5 bases from J, the gap between germline ends came to 14 bases. CDR3 sequence: CASSLVRGDQPQHF. The CDR3 DNA is TGTGCCAGCAGTCTCGTCAGGGGCGATCAGCCCCAGCATTTT.

The chain combines TRBV28 with TRBJ1-4, with TRBD1 matching 11 bases. With V trimmed by 5 bases and J by 2 bases, 7 bases remained unmatched. CDR3 length: 17 amino acids. Germline-derived CDR1 and CDR2 are MDHEN and SYDVKM. The CDR3 sequence: CASSPPDRGPTNEKLFF. For the CDR3, the DNA is TGTGCCAGCAGTCCCCCGGACAGGGGGCCTACTAATGAAAAACTGTTTTTT.

The chain carries TRBV5-1 and TRBJ2-5, with TRBD2 matching over 8 bases. The V gene's germline CDR1 is SGHRS and CDR2 YFSETQ. CDR3 size: 16 residues. Trimming removed 1 base from V and 3 bases from J; junction bases left unmatched: 8. Here the CDR3 reads CASSLFVGGAEETQYF. The CDR3 nucleotides are TGCGCCAGCAGCTTGTTCGTCGGGGGGGCTGAAGAGACCCAGTACTTC.

The genes are TRBV28 and TRBJ2-7, with D possibly TRBD2 on 5 matching bases. CDR3 length: 12 residues. Trimming removed 8 bases from V and 0 bases from J, with 8 bases in between. The V gene's germline CDR1 is MDHEN and CDR2 SYDVKM. The CDR3 region is CASLGNSYEQYF. The CDR3 DNA reads as TGTGCCAGCCTCGGGAACTCCTACGAGCAGTACTTC. The variable domain in full, completed from reference TRBV28 and TRBJ2-7, reads DVKVTQSSRYLVKRTGEKVFLECVQDMDHENMFWYRQDPGLGLRLIYFSYDVKMKEKGDIPEGYSVSREKKERFSLILESASTNQTSMYLCASLGNSYEQYFGPGTRLTVT.

CDR3 amino acids: CASKAPGLGADTQYF. DNA for the CDR3: TGTGCCAGCAAGGCCCCGGGACTAGGCGCAGATACGCAGTATTTT. This chain connects TRBV27 to TRBJ2-3, with TRBD2 identical over 8 bases. The CDR3 loop spans 15 amino acids. Germline assignment: CDR1 MNHEY and CDR2 SMNVEV (reference sequence). V dropped 7 bases and J dropped 4; count of bases not matched to a gene: 10.

The chain employs TRBV27 and TRBJ2-3, with D perhaps TRBD2 (6 bases). The ends were cut back, 5 bases at V and 1 base at J, with 16 bases in the middle. Germline-derived CDR1 and CDR2 are MNHEY and SMNVEV (reference sequence). CDR3 length: 16 amino acids. The CDR3 nucleotides are TGTGCCAGCAGTCAAACTCTTCAGCGGGGCACAGATACGCAGTATTTT. Its translation is CASSQTLQRGTDTQYF.

In DNA form, the CDR3 reads TGTGCCAGCAACATCCCAACAGGGGTGAACACTGAAGCTTTCTTT. Translating it yields CASNIPTGVNTEAFF. The chain uses TRBV7-9 and TRBJ1-1; 7 bases align to TRBD1. The CDR3 has 15 residues. Trimming cost V 7 bases and J 0 bases; bases outside gene matches: 8. Germline V CDR1 and CDR2: SEHNR, FQNEAQ (reference sequence).

The gene calls are TRBV18 and TRBJ1-1; D unresolved. Germline V CDR1 and CDR2: KGHSH, LQKENI. The CDR3 loop spans 16 amino acids. V lost 2 bases and J lost 0, with 13 bases in between. The CDR3 region is CASSPVDGGLNTEAFF. The CDR3 coding sequence is TGTGCCAGCTCACCAGTTGACGGAGGTTTGAACACTGAAGCTTTCTTT.

This chain joins TRBV14 and TRBJ2-1; possibly TRBD1 for D (6 bases). CDR1 and CDR2 (germline): SGHDN, FVKESK. The CDR3 length is 15 residues. Trimming left V 4 bases short and J 0 bases short, with 10 bases between. This CDR3 is CASSPGVHSYNEQFF. As DNA, the CDR3 is TGTGCCAGCAGCCCAGGGGTCCACTCCTACAATGAGCAGTTCTTC.

This chain connects TRBV28 to TRBJ1-2, with 7 bases that match TRBD1. V trimming: 6 bases; J trimming: 3 bases; junction bases outside the gene matches: 4. This CDR3 is built from 13 residues. The germline V gene has CDR1 MDHEN and CDR2 SYDVKM. CDR3 amino acids: CASRPGQDYGYTF. CDR3 nucleotides: TGTGCCAGCAGACCAGGACAGGACTATGGCTACACCTTC.

This clone was detected only a few times. V usage is TRBV30 and J usage is TRBJ1-5; weak D call: TRBD1 (6 bases). The length of the CDR3 is 13 residues. From germline, CDR1 is GTSNPN and CDR2 SVGIG (reference sequence). CDR3 nucleotide sequence: TGTGCTGGGGGGGGCAGCACGGATCAGCCCCAGCATTTT. Amino acid sequence: CAGGGSTDQPQHF.

The chain links TRBV4-3 to TRBJ2-7; 8 bases map to TRBD1. The J segment lost 3 bases and the V segment lost 1 base, leaving 8 bases of the junction unmatched. CDR3 size: 16 residues. Germline CDR1 LGHNA, CDR2 YSLEER. Written as DNA, the CDR3 is TGCGCCAGCAGCCAAGCACCGGGACAGGAAAACTACGAGCAGTACTTC. It encodes CASSQAPGQENYEQYF.